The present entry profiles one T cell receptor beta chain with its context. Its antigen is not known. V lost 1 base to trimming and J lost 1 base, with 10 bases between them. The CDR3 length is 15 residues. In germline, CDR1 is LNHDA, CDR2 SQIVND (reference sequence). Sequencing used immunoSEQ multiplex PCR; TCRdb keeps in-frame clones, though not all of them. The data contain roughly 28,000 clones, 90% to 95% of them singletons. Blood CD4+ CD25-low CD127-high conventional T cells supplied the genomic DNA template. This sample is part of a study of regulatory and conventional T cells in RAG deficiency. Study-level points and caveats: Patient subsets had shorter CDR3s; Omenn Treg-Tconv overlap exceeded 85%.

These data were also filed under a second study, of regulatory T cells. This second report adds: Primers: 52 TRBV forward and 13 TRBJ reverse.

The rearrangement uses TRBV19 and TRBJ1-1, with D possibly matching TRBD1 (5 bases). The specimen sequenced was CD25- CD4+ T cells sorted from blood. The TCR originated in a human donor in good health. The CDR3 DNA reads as TGTGCCAGTAGTATAGGGGGGGGGACGAACACTGAAGCTTTCTTT. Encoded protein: CASSIGGGTNTEAFF.